Listed below are T cell receptor beta chains from one sample, sequenced in a study of blood T cell repertoires in COVID-19. The assay was immunoSEQ multiplex PCR, and TCRdb's table has in-frame clones only and misses some. The data contain 300,000 to 400,000 clones, almost 90% of them singletons. The sequenced sample consisted of peripheral blood. The source of these receptors is a woman aged 25-40 years with COVID-19, enrolled during active disease. CDR3s include the opening cysteine and the closing phenylalanine or tryptophan. D genes are given only for firm matches. A clone size is listed for some rows: how often the clone was seen (once, few, many), or a class if it is expanded.

j_call | clone_size | d_call | v_call | cdr3_aa | cdr3_nt
TRBJ2-1 | once | NA | TRBV7-2 | CASSINLAGRGDEQFF | TGTGCCAGCAGCATAAATCTGGCGGGACGCGGGGATGAGCAGTTCTTC
TRBJ2-2 | NA | NA | TRBV27 | CASRGVSNTGELFF | TGTGCCAGCAGAGGGGTCTCGAACACCGGGGAGCTGTTTTTT
TRBJ1-1 | NA | NA | TRBV15 | CATSRASGGTEAFF | TGTGCCACCAGCAGAGCTTCGGGGGGCACTGAAGCTTTCTTT
TRBJ2-7 | NA | TRBD1 | TRBV30 | CAWSRRGGKGYEQYF | TGTGCCTGGAGTAGGCGAGGGGGCAAGGGCTACGAGCAGTACTTC
TRBJ2-3 | NA | TRBD2 | TRBV15 | CATSPGGTKISVTQYF | TGTGCCACCAGCCCGGGTGGGACTAAAATTTCCGTCACGCAGTATTTT
TRBJ2-2 | NA | NA | TRBV24-1 | CATSSSATGELFF | TGTGCCACCAGTTCTAGCGCCACCGGGGAGCTGTTTTTT
TRBJ2-7 | NA | NA | TRBV11-2 | CASSLTGDEQYF | TGTGCCAGCAGCTTAACCGGGGACGAGCAGTACTTC
TRBJ2-7 | NA | NA | TRBV6-2/TRBV6-3 | CASSYGGIYEQYF | TGTGCCAGCAGTTACGGCGGAATCTACGAGCAGTACTTC
TRBJ1-5 | NA | NA | TRBV30 | CAWTTSGGLNQPQHF | TGTGCCTGGACCACCTCGGGGGGATTGAATCAGCCCCAGCATTTT
TRBJ2-2 | once | TRBD1 | TRBV5-4 | CASSSGTGGHTGELFF | TGTGCCAGCAGCTCCGGGACAGGGGGCCACACCGGGGAGCTGTTTTTT
TRBJ1-4 | NA | TRBD1 | TRBV30 | CAWSTQTGVGEKLFF | TGTGCCTGGAGTACCCAGACAGGGGTCGGTGAAAAACTGTTTTTT
TRBJ2-7 | once | TRBD1 | TRBV27 | CASRAGGPYEQYF | TGTGCCAGCAGGGCAGGGGGCCCCTACGAGCAGTACTTC
TRBJ1-1 | NA | TRBD1 | TRBV7-9 | CASSTPTGPHTEAFF | TGTGCCAGCAGCACCCCGACAGGGCCCCACACTGAAGCTTTCTTT
TRBJ2-2 | NA | NA | TRBV19 | CASSMSSGTNTGELFF | TGTGCCAGTAGTATGTCGTCAGGGACGAACACCGGGGAGCTGTTTTTT
TRBJ2-7 | NA | NA | TRBV3-1/TRBV3-2 | CASSPRVGEQYF | TGTGCCAGCAGCCCCCGGGTGGGCGAGCAGTACTTC
TRBJ2-7 | NA | TRBD1 | TRBV2 | CASSGDRGDSYEQYF | TGTGCCAGCAGTGGGGACAGGGGGGACTCCTACGAGCAGTACTTC
TRBJ1-3 | NA | NA | TRBV27 | CASSPKTGFHPGNTIYF | TGTGCCAGCAGCCCCAAGACGGGGTTTCACCCTGGAAACACCATATATTTT
TRBJ1-1 | NA | NA | TRBV11-3 | CASSTDRGTEAFF | TGTGCCAGCAGTACCGACCGGGGCACTGAAGCTTTCTTT
TRBJ1-1 | once | TRBD1 | TRBV6-5 | CASSYQTGYFEAFF | TGTGCCAGCAGTTACCAGACAGGGTATTTTGAAGCTTTCTTT
TRBJ2-7 | NA | NA | TRBV5-4 | CASSLGGGAGEQYF | TGTGCCAGCAGCTTGGGCGGAGGGGCAGGGGAGCAGTACTTC
TRBJ2-2 | NA | NA | TRBV5-1 | CASSLVPRSGELFF | TGCGCCAGCAGCTTGGTTCCTAGATCCGGGGAGCTGTTTTTT
TRBJ1-2 | NA | TRBD1 | TRBV5-1 | CASSLAGTGGSDGYTF | TGCGCCAGCAGCTTGGCTGGGACAGGGGGTTCGGATGGCTACACCTTC
TRBJ2-5 | NA | NA | TRBV28 | CASSLLGDSRETQYF | TGTGCCAGCAGTTTATTAGGGGACTCCCGGGAGACCCAGTACTTC
TRBJ1-1 | NA | NA | TRBV28 | CASSGRQILNTEAFF | TGTGCCAGCAGCGGAAGACAGATCCTGAACACTGAAGCTTTCTTT
TRBJ2-3 | NA | NA | TRBV30 | CAWSVAGYSTDTQYF | TGTGCCTGGAGTGTGGCGGGGTATAGCACAGATACGCAGTATTTT
TRBJ2-7 | NA | TRBD2 | TRBV5-6 | CASSSHTSGSYEQYF | TGTGCCAGCAGCTCCCATACTAGCGGGAGCTACGAGCAGTACTTC
TRBJ2-5 | NA | TRBD2 | TRBV5-4 | CASSIPGLAVETQYF | TGTGCCAGCAGTATCCCGGGACTAGCGGTCGAGACCCAGTACTTC
TRBJ1-2 | NA | TRBD1 | TRBV30 | CAWSVRQGARGYTF | TGTGCCTGGAGTGTACGGCAGGGGGCGAGAGGCTACACCTTC
TRBJ2-1 | NA | TRBD2 | TRBV25-1 | CASIEAGPYNEQFF | TGTGCCAGTATCGAAGCGGGGCCATACAATGAGCAGTTCTTC
TRBJ2-1 | NA | TRBD2 | TRBV6-5 | CASRLAGVSGNEQFF | TGTGCCAGCAGGCTAGCGGGAGTAAGTGGGAATGAGCAGTTCTTC
TRBJ1-1 | NA | NA | TRBV6-5 | CASNQGRMNTEAFF | TGTGCCAGCAACCAGGGCCGGATGAACACTGAAGCTTTCTTT
TRBJ2-2 | NA | TRBD2 | TRBV5-1 | CATTVTSGTVTGELFF | TGCGCCACCACGGTGACTAGCGGGACGGTCACCGGGGAGCTGTTTTTT